This entry lists 29 T cell receptor beta chains sequenced from one sample in a study of T cell clonotyping in hematopoietic cell transplantation. The protocol was immunoSEQ multiplex PCR, while the TCRdb copy is restricted to in-frame clones and leaves out a portion. The table lists about 15,000 clones, around 84% of them singletons, with 13% in the top ten. The sample in question was PBMCs, obtained 100 days after allogeneic stem cell transplant. All receptors derive from a male patient aged 45-60 years who had an allogeneic stem cell transplant from an unrelated donor, so T cells may come from the graft donor. Some clones in this sample may be carry-over from other donors' samples.

The V call is TRBV7-2, the J call TRBJ1-2, with 7 bases lining up with TRBD1. The CDR3 spans 17 residues. Germline CDR1 is SGHTA and CDR2 is FQGNSA. With 5 bases clipped from V and 4 bases from J, the junction kept 16 bases outside the gene matches. This CDR3 is CASSTRDRDPSGYGYTF. The DNA of the CDR3 is TGTGCCAGCAGCACGCGAGACAGGGACCCCTCGGGCTATGGCTACACCTTC.

This chain connects TRBV30 to TRBJ2-7; possible D gene TRBD2, 6 bases. Between the trimmed V and J ends, which lost 8 bases and 2 bases, there was a span of 13 bases. The CDR3 contains 12 residues. Per germline, CDR1 GTSNPN and CDR2 SVGIG (reference sequence). CDR3 amino acids: CAGGAGTYEQYF. CDR3 bases: TGTGCCGGTGGGGCGGGGACCTACGAGCAGTACTTC. The full variable domain, completed using reference TRBV30 and TRBJ2-7, is SQTIHQWPATLVQPVGSPLSLECTVEGTSNPNLYWYRQAAGRGLQLLFYSVGIGQISSEVPQNLSASRPQDRQFILSSKKLLLSDSGFYLCAGGAGTYEQYFGPGTRLTVT.

The chain employs TRBV5-1 and TRBJ2-7; D possibly corresponds to TRBD2 (6 bases). The length of the CDR3 is 13 residues. Germline V gene sequence: CDR1 SGHRS, CDR2 YFSETQ. V lost 3 bases, J lost 7 bases, and 14 bases lay in between. CDR3 bases: TGCGCCAGCAGCTGGGGACTTGCTTTGGAGCAGTACTTC. It specifies CASSWGLALEQYF.

This clone has only one observation. The V and J genes are TRBV19 and TRBJ1-1; TRBD1 matches 7 bases. This CDR3 spans 13 amino acids. CDR1 is LNHDA and CDR2 is SQIVND in the germline V gene (reference sequence). Germline trimming cut 11 bases from V and 5 bases from J; bases unmatched to any gene: 11. The CDR3 nucleotides are TGTGCCGCTGTATCAGGGGGGGGAACTGAAGCTTTCTTT. Amino acid sequence: CAAVSGGGTEAFF.

This clone has a handful of counts. The rearrangement joins TRBV7-9 to TRBJ1-1, with no clear D. This CDR3 comprises 11 residues. Trimming pared 8 bases from V and 1 base from J, leaving 5 bases between. Germline V gene sequence: CDR1 SEHNR, CDR2 FQNEAQ (reference sequence). In DNA form, the CDR3 reads TGTGCCAGCGAGTGGAACACTGAAGCTTTCTTT. Its protein is CASEWNTEAFF.

The CDR3 is CASSQVTGTTSGKNYEQYF. The CDR3 bases are TGTGCCAGCAGCCAAGTAACCGGAACGACTAGCGGGAAGAACTACGAGCAGTACTTC. The gene calls are TRBV4-2 and TRBJ2-7; 11 bases are a match to TRBD2. CDR3 length: 19 amino acids. Germline V gene sequence: CDR1 LGHNA, CDR2 YNFKEQ. The J segment lost 3 bases and the V segment lost 1 base, leaving 14 bases of the junction unmatched.

The rearrangement joins TRBV30 to TRBJ2-3; D not certain. Trimming removed 1 base at V and 7 bases at J, with 15 bases between. This CDR3 contains 14 residues. Per the germline V gene, CDR1 is GTSNPN and CDR2 is SVGIG (reference sequence). CDR3 amino acids: CAWSGIGPTNTQYF. The CDR3 nucleotides read TGTGCCTGGAGTGGCATAGGGCCCACGAATACGCAGTATTTT.

The chain links TRBV18 to TRBJ1-5; 9 bases fit TRBD1. Per germline, CDR1 KGHSH and CDR2 LQKENI. The V segment lost 3 bases and the J segment 4 bases; nucleotides outside the gene matches: 4. This CDR3 has 15 amino acids. This CDR3 reads CASSPPDRGNQPQHF. CDR3 nucleotide sequence: TGTGCCAGCTCACCCCCGGACAGGGGAAATCAGCCCCAGCATTTT.

The chain carries TRBV30 and TRBJ2-2; the match to TRBD2 covers 10 bases. Germline assignment: CDR1 GTSNPN and CDR2 SVGIG (reference sequence). The CDR3 runs 18 residues. Trimming cost V 4 bases and J 1 base; bases outside gene matches: 12. Here the CDR3 DNA reads TGTGCCTGGACCGTTAGTATCTTAGCGGGGGGGAACACCGGGGAGCTGTTTTTT. Translated: CAWTVSILAGGNTGELFF.

This clone has a handful of counts. V usage is TRBV5-1 and J usage is TRBJ2-1; 11 nucleotides match TRBD2. CDR1 is SGHRS and CDR2 is YFSETQ in the germline V gene. J was trimmed by 8 bases and V by 9 bases; bases with no gene match: 4. The CDR3 has 12 amino acids. The CDR3 nucleotides are TGCGCCAAACCTAGCGGGAGGCATGAGCAGTTCTTC. Translating gives CAKPSGRHEQFF.

The rearrangement joins TRBV9 to TRBJ2-1; TRBD2 matches at 8 bases. Germline trimming cut 4 bases from V and 9 bases from J; bases unmatched to any gene: 6. This CDR3 contains 13 residues. The germline gives CDR1 SGDLS, CDR2 YYNGEE. The CDR3 loop is CASSLLAGSEQFF. CDR3 DNA: TGTGCCAGCAGCCTCTTAGCGGGATCTGAGCAGTTCTTC. Looking up the rest from reference TRBV9 and TRBJ2-1 gives the full variable domain: DSGVTQTPKHLITATGQRVTLRCSPRSGDLSVYWYQQSLDQGLQFLIQYYNGEERAKGNILERFSAQQFPDLHSELNLSSLELGDSALYFCASSLLAGSEQFFGPGTRLTVL.

V is TRBV7-2 and J is TRBJ2-1; perhaps TRBD2 as D (5 bases). The CDR3 sequence is 16 residues long. V was clipped by 1 base and J by 6 bases, with 16 bases between them. From germline, CDR1 is SGHTA and CDR2 FQGNSA. CDR3 loop: CASSLVSGGNFNEQFF. In DNA, the CDR3 is TGTGCCAGCAGCTTAGTGTCTGGAGGTAACTTCAATGAGCAGTTCTTC. The complete variable domain, with remaining parts taken from reference TRBV7-2 and TRBJ2-1, reads GAGVSQSPSNKVTEKGKDVELRCDPISGHTALYWYRQSLGQGLEFLIYFQGNSAPDKSGLPSDRFSAERTGGSVSTLTIQRTQQEDSAVYLCASSLVSGGNFNEQFFGPGTRLTVL.

The chain joins TRBV5-4 to TRBJ2-2; possibly TRBD2 for D (5 bases). Trimming removed 1 base from V and 5 bases from J, with 9 bases in between. Germline values: CDR1 SGHNT, CDR2 YYREEE (reference sequence). The CDR3 runs 14 residues. The CDR3 region is CASSLSPGTGELFF. The CDR3, as DNA: TGTGCCAGCAGCTTGTCCCCGGGGACCGGGGAGCTGTTTTTT.

The chain employs TRBV15 and TRBJ2-1; D is undetermined. CDR1 is LNHNV and CDR2 is YYDKDF in the germline V gene (reference sequence). V lost 1 base, J lost 6 bases, and 7 bases lay in between. The CDR3 is 13 residues long. Written as DNA, the CDR3 is TGTGCCACCAGCAGAGCCCAGCTCAATGAGCAGTTCTTC. Amino acid sequence: CATSRAQLNEQFF.

The chain carries TRBV19 and TRBJ1-1; no clear D. CDR1 is LNHDA and CDR2 is SQIVND in the germline V gene (reference sequence). The V end lost 3 bases, the J end lost 11 bases, and 10 bases lay between the germline ends. The CDR3 extends over 11 amino acids. Written as DNA, the CDR3 is TGTGCCAGTAGTATTCCTAGAAGGGCTTTCTTT. This codes for CASSIPRRAFF.

J is TRBJ1-1 and V is TRBV5-1, with D tentatively TRBD1 (5 bases). Trimming shortened V by 0 bases and J by 1 base, and 13 bases separated the two germline ends. From germline, CDR1 is SGHRS and CDR2 YFSETQ. The CDR3 has 16 amino acids. For the CDR3, the DNA is TGCGCCAGCAGCTTGGGGGCTCGGGGGACGAACACTGAAGCTTTCTTT. It translates to CASSLGARGTNTEAFF.

The chain recombines TRBV30 with TRBJ1-4; D perhaps matches TRBD1 (5 bases). Per germline, CDR1 GTSNPN and CDR2 SVGIG (reference sequence). CDR3 length equals 15 residues. Between the trimmed V and J ends, which lost 3 bases and 3 bases, there was a span of 14 bases. The DNA for the CDR3 is TGTGCCTGGAGGACCCTAAGGGGCTCTAATGAAAAACTGTTTTTT. This gives the protein CAWRTLRGSNEKLFF.

This chain links TRBV27 with TRBJ2-2; no definite D call. This CDR3 contains 15 residues. Germline lookup yields CDR1 MNHEY and CDR2 SMNVEV (reference sequence). The germline V and J ends were trimmed by 3 bases and 5 bases, with 13 bases remaining between them. The CDR3 reads CASSFHSHDTGELFF. The CDR3 bases are TGTGCCAGCAGTTTTCACTCACATGATACCGGGGAGCTGTTTTTT.

This chain uses TRBV28 with TRBJ2-7, with TRBD1 as a possible D gene (6 bases). The germline V gene has CDR1 MDHEN and CDR2 SYDVKM. This CDR3 is built from 13 residues. V lost 3 bases to trimming and J lost 4 bases, with 10 bases between them. CDR3 DNA: TGTGCCAGCAGTTTGGGACAAATATACGAGCAGTACTTC. Protein sequence: CASSLGQIYEQYF.

CDR3 sequence (DNA): TGTGCCAGCAGTTGGACCTCGGCGGGAGGAAATGAGCAGTTCTTC. The encoded protein is CASSWTSAGGNEQFF. The J gene is TRBJ2-1, the V gene TRBV7-2; 8 bases line up with TRBD2. The CDR3 runs to 15 residues. CDR1 is SGHTA and CDR2 is FQGNSA in the germline V gene. J gave up 7 bases and V 6 bases, and 11 bases lay outside the gene matches.

DNA for the CDR3: TGCGCCAGCAGCTCGACTAGCGGGAGGGCCAATGAGCAGTTCTTC. Translated: CASSSTSGRANEQFF. The gene calls are TRBV5-1 and TRBJ2-1; the match to TRBD2 covers 14 bases. Losses at the gene ends were 3 bases for V and 6 bases for J; bases not matched to a gene: 2. This CDR3 is 15 amino acids long. Germline loops: CDR1 SGHRS, CDR2 YFSETQ.

The V call is TRBV13, the J call TRBJ2-1; TRBD1 matches 8 bases. V lost 4 bases, J lost 2 bases, and 4 bases stayed unmatched. The CDR3 is made up of 15 amino acids. Germline CDR1 is PRHDT and CDR2 is FYEKMQ (reference sequence). CDR3 DNA: TGTGCCAGCAGCTCTAGACAGGGGACCTACAATGAGCAGTTCTTC. Amino acids: CASSSRQGTYNEQFF.

CDR3 nucleotides: TGTGCCAGCAGTGAGGGAAGCCCGATAGGCAATCAGCCCCAGCATTTT. Amino acids: CASSEGSPIGNQPQHF. The V gene is TRBV6-1, the J gene TRBJ1-5; D is ambiguous. In germline, CDR1 is MNHNS, CDR2 SASEGT. The V end lost 3 bases, the J end lost 2 bases, and 14 bases lay between the germline ends. The CDR3 runs to 16 residues.

This chain connects TRBV7-6 to TRBJ1-1, with TRBD1 matching over 12 bases. From germline, CDR1 is SGHVS and CDR2 FNYEAQ. Unmatched junction bases numbered 4, after V lost 1 base and J lost 4 bases. This CDR3 contains 16 residues. For the CDR3, the DNA is TGTGCCAGCAGCTTAGGGGGACAGGGGGCTTCCACTGAAGCTTTCTTT. Translation: CASSLGGQGASTEAFF.

This clone is a singleton in its sample. The chain is built from TRBV6-4 and TRBJ2-1; D could derive from TRBD1 or TRBD2 (5 bases each). There are 15 residues in the CDR3. Looked up from germline, CDR1 is MRHNA and CDR2 is SNTAGT. V lost 6 bases to trimming and J lost 4 bases, with 16 bases between them. The CDR3: CASSATGGEYNEQFF. CDR3 in DNA: TGTGCCAGCAGCGCGACTGGGGGAGAGTACAATGAGCAGTTCTTC.

The chain is built from TRBV6-1 and TRBJ2-7; D is ambiguous. From germline, CDR1 is MNHNS and CDR2 SASEGT. This CDR3 region has 10 residues. The V end was cut by 9 bases, the J end by 6 bases, with 9 bases between. Written as DNA, the CDR3 is TGTGCCAGTTCCTTCCGCGAGCAGTACTTC. Amino acids: CASSFREQYF.

The CDR3 reads CASSPLRNTEAFF. CDR3 DNA sequence: TGTGCCAGCTCACCACTGAGGAACACTGAAGCTTTCTTT. This chain joins TRBV18 and TRBJ1-1; D unclear. CDR3 length: 13 residues. V was cut by 1 base and J by 1 base, with 4 bases left in between. The V gene's germline CDR1 is KGHSH and CDR2 LQKENI.

V is TRBV6-6 and J is TRBJ2-7, with TRBD2 matching over 9 bases. Looked up from germline, CDR1 is MNHNY and CDR2 is SVGAGI (reference sequence). Trimming took 6 bases from V and 0 from J; bases not matched to a gene: 9. The CDR3 extends over 16 amino acids. The CDR3 DNA sequence: TGTGCCAGCAGGGCCGTGAGCGGGGGGAGCTCCTACGAGCAGTACTTC. Its translation: CASRAVSGGSSYEQYF.

This clone appeared a single time. The chain uses TRBV4-3 and TRBJ1-2; D unclear. V lost 0 bases to trimming and J lost 4 bases, with 15 bases between them. The CDR3 length is 16 residues. In germline, CDR1 is LGHNA, CDR2 YSLEER. In DNA form, the CDR3 reads TGCGCCAGCAGCCAAGATCATGGGCCCCCTCTCTATGGCTACACCTTC. Translated: CASSQDHGPPLYGYTF.